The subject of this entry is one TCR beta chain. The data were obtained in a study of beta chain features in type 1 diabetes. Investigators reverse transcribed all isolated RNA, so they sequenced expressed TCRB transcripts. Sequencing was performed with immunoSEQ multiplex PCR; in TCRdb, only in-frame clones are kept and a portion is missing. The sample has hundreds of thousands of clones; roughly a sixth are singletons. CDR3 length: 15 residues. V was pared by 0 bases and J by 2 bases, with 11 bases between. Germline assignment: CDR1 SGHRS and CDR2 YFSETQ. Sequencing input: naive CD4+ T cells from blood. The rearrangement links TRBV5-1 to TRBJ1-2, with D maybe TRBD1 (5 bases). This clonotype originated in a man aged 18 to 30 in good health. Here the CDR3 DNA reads TGCGCCAGCAGCTTGGGCGGGGCGCAGAACTATGGCTACACCTTC. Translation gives CASSLGGAQNYGYTF.